This T cell receptor beta chain was captured in a study of shared clonotypes between healthy human individuals (dated by TCRdb to about 2020). For the wider study: The cohort included a few men and a couple of women between 18 and 49 years of age. For each donor, three plates each were used for CD4 naive and CD4 memory, two plates were used for CD8 naive, and one plate was used for CD8 memory. Blood TCR repertoires of five healthy adults were deeply sequenced to estimate repertoire size and the extent of clonotype sharing between individuals. Libraries were prepared and TCR repertoires were sequenced by different laboratories using diverse techniques, in order to increase sequencing depth and limit assay-specific biases. Leukapheresis yielded between about 0.9 and 9.5 billion PBMCs per donor. The paper as a whole reports these results and caveats: Compared with non-shared clonotypes, the clonotypes found in all four sorted-subset donors had higher generation probabilities. Across a few donors, approximately 5% of naive CD4, 3.5% of naive CD8, about 2% of memory CD4, and 0.4% of memory CD8 clonotypes were shared. Incomplete sequencing was indicated by rarefaction of sorted-subset datasets, despite the large sequencing depth. Naive subsets generally had larger estimated clonotype richness than memory subsets did. Sampling was limited to blood, and TCR repertoires in tissue likely differ from TCR repertoires in blood. The genetic and exposure-history diversity represented was limited by the small number of donors. Pairwise subsampling led to the expectation that sequencing depth would affect the degree of clonotype sharing among donors.

For this clone: The antigen it binds to is not known. Base qualities are not at hand, and no much larger clone is one base apart.

Sequences LGHNA (CDR1) and YSLEER (CDR2) are obtained from the germline V gene. Its CDR3 holds 16 amino acids, cysteine through phenylalanine. CDR3 DNA is the only sequence kept; it has 48 bases, read in frame from the first base. The germline V end is reduced by 4 bases and the J end by 4 bases; junction bases left unmatched: 7. Healthy HIV-negative adults with no recently reported acute infections or vaccinations were included as donors. Every donor was a Caucasian adult living in Nashville, Tennessee, USA. CD4+ T cells were enriched by magnetic negative selection, after which naive cells were positively selected on CD45RA and the negative fraction was taken as the memory subset. Blood was obtained by leukapheresis, after which PBMCs were separated by Ficoll-Histopaque density gradient centrifugation and cryopreserved in liquid nitrogen vapor phase. Purity and quantity of every magnetically sorted T cell population were checked by analytical flow cytometry. Genomic DNA was isolated from each sorted fraction and quantified by UV absorbance on a Nanodrop 2000c.

TCR CDR3 regions were amplified from genomic DNA by multiplex PCR using the deep immunoSEQ assay. For each cell subset, the extracted genomic DNA was distributed evenly across all wells of several immunoSEQ 96-well plates, and each plate served as one replicate. For sorted subsets, 150 to 200 ng genomic DNA, equal to 30,000 or so T cell genomes, was loaded into each replicate PCR. Purified libraries were measured with a Qubit 3.0 fluorometer, size-checked on a Bioanalyzer 2100, and measured again with the KAPA Library Quantification kit. Each immunoSEQ 96-well plate was sequenced on its own single-read 150-cycle Illumina NextSeq 550 flow cell. Regarding the original processing steps: Because the immunoSEQ output included only junctional sequences and no quality scores, the filtering could not be the same as the filtering used for full-length reads. To assign V/J genes and CDR3, sequences were annotated using PyIR, a Python wrapper for IgBLAST v1.9, with IMGT germline references. Reads were removed for weak V/J assignments (E-value above 1e-6), missing CDR3, stop codons, out-of-frame junctions, or ambiguous translated residues. V3J clonotypes were defined by identical inferred V gene, J gene, and CDR3 amino acid sequence. Percentage overlap between repertoires was computed as shared unique clonotypes divided by the size of the smaller repertoire. Three approaches were used to assess repertoire richness: RTK rarefaction, the Chao1 estimator, and Recon v2.1 estimates of unobserved clonotypes. Generation probabilities for all TCRbeta clonotypes obtained by the gDNA method from a handful of donors were computed using OLGA. TCRdb retrieved this table from immuneACCESS and kept in-frame rearrangements only. Not all clones are present; in checked studies, unresolved V genes account for under half, and no reason is known for the remainder. The V and J calls and the clone size are those of that table, but D and trimming were determined from the DNA. In all, the sample holds approximately 2.3 million clones, and approximately 93% of those were seen once. The ten largest make up 0.3% to 0.4% of the sample.

The chain is encoded by TRBV4-3 joined to TRBJ2-1, with 10 bases in between that match TRBD2. The sequence was obtained from a man between 18 and 35 years old in good health. Some clones in this sample may be carry-over from other donors' samples. The sequenced material came from naive CD4+ T cells from PBMCs. Per the publication, the cell subset or site label means: CD45RA+ positively selected. The DNA reads TGCGCCAGCAGCCCACAAGCGGGAGGGCCGTACAATGAGCAGTTCTTC. It specifies CASSPQAGGPYNEQFF.